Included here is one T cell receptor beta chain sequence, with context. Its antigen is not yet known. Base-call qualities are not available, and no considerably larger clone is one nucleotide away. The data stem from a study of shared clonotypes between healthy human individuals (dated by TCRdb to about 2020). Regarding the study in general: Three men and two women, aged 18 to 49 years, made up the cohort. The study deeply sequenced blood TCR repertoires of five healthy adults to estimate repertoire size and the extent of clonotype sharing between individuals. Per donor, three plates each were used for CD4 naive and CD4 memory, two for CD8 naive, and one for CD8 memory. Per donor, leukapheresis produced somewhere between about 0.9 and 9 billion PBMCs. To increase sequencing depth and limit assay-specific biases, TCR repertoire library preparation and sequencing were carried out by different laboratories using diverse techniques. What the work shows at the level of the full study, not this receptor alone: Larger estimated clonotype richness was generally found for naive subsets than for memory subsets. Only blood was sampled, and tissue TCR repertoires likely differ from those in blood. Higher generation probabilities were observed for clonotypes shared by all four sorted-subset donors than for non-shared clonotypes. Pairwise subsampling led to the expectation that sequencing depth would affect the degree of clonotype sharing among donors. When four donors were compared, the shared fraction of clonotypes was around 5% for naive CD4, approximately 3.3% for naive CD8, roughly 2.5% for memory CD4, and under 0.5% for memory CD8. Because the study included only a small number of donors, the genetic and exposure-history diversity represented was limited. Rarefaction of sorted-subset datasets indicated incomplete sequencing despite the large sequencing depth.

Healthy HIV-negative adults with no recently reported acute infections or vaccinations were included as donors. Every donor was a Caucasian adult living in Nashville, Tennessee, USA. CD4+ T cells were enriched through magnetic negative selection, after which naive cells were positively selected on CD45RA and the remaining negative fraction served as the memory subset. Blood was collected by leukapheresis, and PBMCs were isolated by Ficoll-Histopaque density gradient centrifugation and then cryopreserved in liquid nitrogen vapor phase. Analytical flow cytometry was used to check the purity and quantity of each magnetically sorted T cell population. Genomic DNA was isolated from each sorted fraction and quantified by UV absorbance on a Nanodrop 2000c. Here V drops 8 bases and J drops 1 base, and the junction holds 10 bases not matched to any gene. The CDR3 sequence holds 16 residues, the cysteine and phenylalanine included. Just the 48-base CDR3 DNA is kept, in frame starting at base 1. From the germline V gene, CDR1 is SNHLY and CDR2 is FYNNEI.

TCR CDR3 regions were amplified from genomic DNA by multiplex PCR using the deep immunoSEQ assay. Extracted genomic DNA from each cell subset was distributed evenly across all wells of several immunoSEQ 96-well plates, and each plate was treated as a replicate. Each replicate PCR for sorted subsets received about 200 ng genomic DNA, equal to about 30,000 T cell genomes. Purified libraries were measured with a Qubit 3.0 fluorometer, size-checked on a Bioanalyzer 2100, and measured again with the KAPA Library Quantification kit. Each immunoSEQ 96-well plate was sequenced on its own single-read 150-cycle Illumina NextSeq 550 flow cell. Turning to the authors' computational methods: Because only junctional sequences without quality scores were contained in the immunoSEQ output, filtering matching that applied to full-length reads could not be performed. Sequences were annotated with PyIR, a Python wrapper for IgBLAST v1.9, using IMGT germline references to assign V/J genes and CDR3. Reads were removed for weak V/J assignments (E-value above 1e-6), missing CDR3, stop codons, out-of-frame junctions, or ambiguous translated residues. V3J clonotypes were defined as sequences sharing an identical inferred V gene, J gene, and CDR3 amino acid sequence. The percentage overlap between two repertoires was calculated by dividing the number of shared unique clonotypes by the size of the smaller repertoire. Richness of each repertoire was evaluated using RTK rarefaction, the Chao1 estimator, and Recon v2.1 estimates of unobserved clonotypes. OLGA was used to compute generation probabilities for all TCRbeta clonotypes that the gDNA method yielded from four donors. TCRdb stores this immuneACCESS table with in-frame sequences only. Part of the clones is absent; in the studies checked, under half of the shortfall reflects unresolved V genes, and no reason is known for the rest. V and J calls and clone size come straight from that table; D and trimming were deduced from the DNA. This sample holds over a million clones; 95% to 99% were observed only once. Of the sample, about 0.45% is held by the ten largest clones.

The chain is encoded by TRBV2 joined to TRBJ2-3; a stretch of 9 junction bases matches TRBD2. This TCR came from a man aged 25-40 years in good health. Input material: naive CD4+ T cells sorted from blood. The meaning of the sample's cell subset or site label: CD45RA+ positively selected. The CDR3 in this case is CASGMTSGLGTDTQYF. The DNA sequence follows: TGTGCCAGCGGCATGACTAGCGGCCTTGGCACAGATACGCAGTATTTT.